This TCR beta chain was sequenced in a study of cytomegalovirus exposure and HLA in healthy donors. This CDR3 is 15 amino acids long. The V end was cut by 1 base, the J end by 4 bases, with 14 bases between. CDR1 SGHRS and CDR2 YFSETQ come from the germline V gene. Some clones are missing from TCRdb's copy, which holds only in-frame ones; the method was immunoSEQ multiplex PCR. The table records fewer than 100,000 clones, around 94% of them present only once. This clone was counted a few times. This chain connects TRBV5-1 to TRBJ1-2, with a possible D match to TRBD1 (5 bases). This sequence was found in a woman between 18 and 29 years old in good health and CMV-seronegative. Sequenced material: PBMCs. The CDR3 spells CASSLSGEGPYGYTF. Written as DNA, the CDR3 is TGCGCCAGCAGCTTGTCGGGGGAGGGACCCTATGGCTACACCTTC.